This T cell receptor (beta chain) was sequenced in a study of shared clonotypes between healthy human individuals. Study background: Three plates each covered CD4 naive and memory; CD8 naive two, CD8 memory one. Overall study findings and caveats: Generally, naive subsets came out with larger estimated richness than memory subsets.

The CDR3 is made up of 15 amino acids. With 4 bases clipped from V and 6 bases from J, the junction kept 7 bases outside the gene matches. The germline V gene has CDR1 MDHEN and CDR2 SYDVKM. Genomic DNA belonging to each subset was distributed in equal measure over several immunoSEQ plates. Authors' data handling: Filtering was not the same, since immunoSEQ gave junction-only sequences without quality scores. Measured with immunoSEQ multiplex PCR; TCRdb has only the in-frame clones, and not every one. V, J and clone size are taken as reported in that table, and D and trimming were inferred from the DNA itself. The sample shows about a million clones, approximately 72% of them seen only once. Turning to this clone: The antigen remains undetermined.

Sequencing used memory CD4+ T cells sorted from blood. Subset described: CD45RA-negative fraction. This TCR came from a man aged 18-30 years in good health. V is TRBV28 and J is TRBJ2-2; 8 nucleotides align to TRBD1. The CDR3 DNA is TGTGCCAGCAGTTCCGATACACAGGGGGCCGGGGAGCTGTTTTTT. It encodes CASSSDTQGAGELFF.